This T cell receptor beta chain was retrieved from a study of CD8+CD57+ T cells in acquired aplastic anemia. About the study: Mean yield of DNA from sorted CD4+ and CD8+ cells was approximately 3 ug. Reads per healthy sample averaged roughly 9.9 million (CD4+) and 11.0 million (CD8+).

This clonotype was seen at least ten times. Its specificity is unknown. The length of the CDR3 is 15 residues. The germline V and J ends were trimmed by 3 bases and 7 bases, with 15 bases remaining between them. General study results and limits: A set of around 30 CD8+ CDR3 sequences was shared between patients and controls, and these sequences appeared highly expressed in patients. Patient and control CD8+ Simpson's diversity was not significantly different.

Genomic DNA, serving as template, underwent TCR beta VDJ and CDR3 profiling. TCRdb re-derived calls from the reads in MiXCR, one entry per CDR3 protein. The table shows 200,000 to 250,000 distinct CDR3 sequences, with around 60% occurring only once. This receptor was obtained from a human donor in good health. Sequences were obtained from sorted CD4+, CD8+, or CD8+CD57+ T cells (not recorded which) from PBMCs. This chain joins TRBV12-3 or TRBV12-4 and TRBJ1-4; the D gene is possibly TRBD1 (5 bases). The CDR3 nucleotides are TGTGCCAGCAGTTTTTCGGTCGGGACCTCTGAAAAACTGTTTTTT. Residues: CASSFSVGTSEKLFF.